This TCR beta chain was observed in a study of cytomegalovirus exposure and HLA in healthy donors (dated by TCRdb to about 2017). Background for the entire study: According to an earlier analysis of a few hundred of the donors, about 179 million T cells yielded roughly 110 million unique TCR beta sequences and roughly 280 Gb of sequence data. The number of typed donors differed by locus: 629-630 for A, B, C, DRB1 and DQB1; approximately 520 for DQA1; roughly 600 for DPA1; and around 490 for DPB1. Among some 400 genotyped donors of the cohort, an average of approximately 230,000 unique TCR beta nucleotide sequences were sequenced per donor, 15% to 20% of them non-productive. The later analysis used no new phenotypic data to find candidate immune exposures, relying instead on TCR beta sequences and their occurrence across donors. The study was designed to test whether signatures of past pathogen exposure could be identified by cataloging public T cell receptors. Around 320 gigabases of sequencing data and 70 million to 100 million unique TCR sequences were included in an early release covering 550 to 650 HLA-typed donors. In an earlier analysis of around 540 of the donors, high-throughput TCR beta sequencing was used to judge whether each TCR beta V gene segment behaved as functional or pseudogenic. Among the roughly 430 genotyped donors, about 85% belonged to the genetic ancestry cluster associated with self-reported Caucasian donors. Genome-wide SNP genotypes for about 60% of the 666 donors were used in a later genetic analysis, which treated that subset as a discovery cohort. All discovery cohort repertoires had been generated on a single sequencing platform. To predict cytomegalovirus infection status, the study combined high-throughput TCR immunosequencing, statistical association of individual TCRs with disease status, and machine learning. Donor age, sex, ethnicity and CMV serostatus were compiled together with the repertoire data. In addition to the first cohort of about 650 subjects, a separate validation cohort of 120 different subjects was used. Because of strong linkage in the cohort, roughly five DR-DQ haplotypes were treated as single units for association and clustering. A later analysis re-examined previously published TCR beta repertoires from just over 650 donors and added high-resolution HLA genotyping to investigate patterns of TCR occurrence. HLA typing included class I and class II loci at four-digit resolution. The T cell repertoires of 550 to 850 subjects were profiled by immunosequencing and related to cytomegalovirus serostatus. What the work shows at the level of the full study, not this receptor alone: When HLA alleles, especially DR and DQ, strongly co-occurred, attributing TCR associations to individual alleles was difficult. V-gene and J-gene trimming of TCR beta chains was associated with a missense DCLRE1C variant in a later genetic analysis, and the association was replicated in an independent cohort. Roughly uniform sequencing depth across donors was assumed in presence/absence analyses, although this assumption may not hold. The classifier was reported to diagnose cytomegalovirus status with high specificity and sensitivity in both the original cohort and the validation cohort. Correlated functional status among segregating V segments might reflect linkage disequilibrium, but an unknown experimental factor could not be ruled out. The study listed 170 or so TCR beta chains as associated with cytomegalovirus. Some IMGT-functional V segments, including TRBV6-2 and TRBV6-3, could not be distinguished by the 87-base-pair reads and were therefore excluded. The earlier analysis of 450 to 700 of the donors excluded seventeen rarely observed V segments, including chromosome 9 orphons, because counts were too low. Because some donors lacked HLA typing at each locus, the association tests relied only on the typed subset. A later analysis found that TCR association rates varied across HLA loci, with DRB1 alleles showing the most associated TCRs and HLA-C alleles the fewest. Most CMV-associated TCR beta chains appeared to be HLA-restricted in a later analysis, and the HLA associations seemed to be driven largely by CMV exposure. Most TCR sequences were observed very rarely across donors, whereas some public TCRs were present in many individuals. According to a later analysis, parvovirus B19, influenza, CMV and Epstein-Barr virus appeared linked to several top co-occurrence clusters. According to a later genetic analysis, donors in an Asian-associated ancestry cluster had fewer N-insertions in productive TCRs than the approximately 650-donor mean. A further reported finding was that TCR beta sequences accurately predicted the HLA-A and HLA-B alleles for most subjects in the first cohort. In a later analysis, around 17,000 TCR beta sequences were associated with specific HLA alleles at a false discovery rate of 0.05. An earlier analysis of approximately 600 of the donors showed that most TCR beta V segments appeared in productive rearrangements either about 87% or about 30% of the time, which broadly matched IMGT annotations. Immune exposure information for the cohort was limited to CMV serostatus. The authors suggested that the approach could potentially be generalized to other disease states and immunological phenotypes. The sequencing pipeline was judged likely to have produced a cluster of highly shared sequence variants as a technical artifact. The cohort was sequenced for TCR beta chains only, and without alpha or paired-chain data the features that could be detected were limited. A later analysis found that HLA-associated TCR beta chains were more clonally expanded and had lower generation probabilities than equally common non-associated chains. A few of the identified cytomegalovirus-associated TCR beta chains were confirmed in vitro to be specific for cytomegalovirus antigens.

The germline V gene encodes CDR1 MDHEN and CDR2 SYDVKM. V has 1 base trimmed and J has 5 bases trimmed; junction bases matching no gene number 15. The CDR3 numbers 18 residues from cysteine through phenylalanine. Kept here is only the CDR3 DNA, which spans 54 bases and is read in frame from base 1. Libraries came from the immunoSEQ multiplex PCR assay. For the multiplex PCR, a mixture combining 60 forward primers for TCR Vbeta segments and 13 reverse primers for TCR Jbeta segments was used. A multiplex PCR assay on genomic DNA amplified the CDR3 region of rearranged TCR beta genes. Amplified TCR beta libraries were sequenced as 87-base-pair reads on the Illumina HiSeq System. Processing in the source paper ran as follows. In a later analysis, around 80 million unique TCR beta chains were counted across the 500 to 850 repertoires, and roughly 10 million of these chains were shared by at least two donors. Raw reads were error-corrected and collapsed into unique sequences by a nearest-neighbor algorithm in which closely related sequences were merged to remove PCR and sequencing errors. To assign V, D and J gene segments, CDR3 sequences were aligned to IMGT reference sequences. For a sequence to be retained, a match of at least six nucleotides to both a V gene segment and a J gene segment was required. A rearrangement was called productive if the CDR3 had no stop codons and remained in frame with V and J, and every other rearrangement was called non-productive. CDR3 was defined by IMGT convention, running from the second conserved V-encoded cysteine to the conserved J-encoded phenylalanine. The earlier analysis of fewer than 750 of the donors excluded sequences that lacked an unambiguous match to a single V gene segment. An earlier analysis of a few hundred of the donors called V segments functional above 56.7% productive rearrangements and segregating when the between-donor standard deviation exceeded 5%. To diagnose cytomegalovirus status from the catalog of TCR beta chain sequences, a statistical classification framework was built. A later analysis assigned V and J genes by comparing TCR nucleotide sequences with IMGT/GENE-DB human TR gene sequences. In a later analysis, CDR3 sequences and most-parsimonious VDJ recombination scenarios were assigned using the TCRdist pipeline. In a later analysis, each TCR beta chain was defined by its CDR3 amino acid sequence together with its V-gene family, and reads without a unique V-gene family were excluded. In a later analysis, around 650 highly shared, low-generation-probability nucleotide sequences were removed to address suspected cross-contamination and a sequencing artifact. In a later analysis, a clonal expansion index was calculated for each public chain from normalized within-repertoire ranks of inferred template counts. In a later analysis, generation probabilities were computed using a VDJ recombination model fitted to out-of-frame rearrangements, and the results were checked against IGoR. In a later analysis, hypergeometric tests were used to score TCR-TCR, TCR-HLA and TCR-CMV co-occurrence, with a repertoire-size bias correction applied to TCR pairs. In a later analysis, false discovery rates were estimated by permuting HLA or CMV assignments 20 times. In a later analysis, co-occurring TCRs were grouped with DBSCAN, and TCRdist sequence similarity was added when clustering was performed within HLA-allele-positive subsets. Co-occurrence clustering excluded repertoires with fewer than 30,000 or more than 120,000 public chains, plus five with anomalous nucleotide sharing. This is the immuneACCESS table as TCRdb keeps it, with only in-frame sequences that have V and J called. A part of the clones is gone; compared with another copy, unresolved V genes explain less than half, and the rest is unexplained. The V and J calls and clone size are taken from that table; D and trimming were inferred from the DNA. Across this sample there are some 150,000 clones, with 85% to 90% seen only once. Roughly 5.2% of the sample belongs to the ten largest clones.

Of note for this clone: It has no known antigen specificity. The record has no base qualities; no much larger clone is one base away.

The cohort comprised approximately 700 healthy bone marrow donors. At the time of sampling, every cohort member was nominally healthy, though immune exposures that went unrecorded were likely present. The donor was CMV seronegative and was included in the group of over 300 seronegative cohort members. A peripheral blood sample was provided by each donor, and peripheral blood mononuclear cells were used for TCR beta sequencing. The Qiagen DNeasy Blood Extraction Kit was used to extract genomic DNA from the blood cell samples. The TCR originated in a woman aged 25 to 39 in good health and CMV-seronegative. This receptor chain uses TRBV28 and TRBJ2-5; 8 central nucleotides agree with TRBD1. Sequenced material: PBMCs. Here the CDR3 is given as CASSLSLSGRGLGETQYF. The DNA sequence is given as TGTGCCAGCAGTTTATCTTTGTCAGGCAGGGGGCTGGGGGAGACCCAGTACTTC.